These 5 T cell receptor beta chains were all obtained from the same sample, sequenced in a study of T cell responses to AZD1222 COVID-19 vaccine (dated by TCRdb to the early 2020s). The sample's time point label, decoded: baseline before first vaccination. The protocol used for the library was the immunoSEQ multiplex PCR assay. TCRdb obtained this table from immuneACCESS and retained in-frame rearrangements with V and J assigned. These tables miss some clones; where compared with another copy, unresolved V genes account for less than half of the shortfall, and the remainder is unexplained. Recorded for this sample are more than 90,000 clones; about 86% of them occurred a single time. 1.4% of the sample is taken by the ten largest. Here the sequenced sample was peripheral blood, taken on day 0 of AZD1222 vaccination. All receptors derive from an adult in good health.

About this clone itself: This specimen includes other DNA sequences encoding the same CDR3. The CDR3 nucleotides are TGTGCCAGCAGAGGACAGGGGGCTCAGCCCCAGCATTTT. Translated: CASRGQGAQPQHF. The genes are TRBV2 and TRBJ1-5; the match to TRBD1 covers 11 bases. Trimming cost V 6 bases and J 6 bases; bases outside gene matches: 1. CDR1 SNHLY and CDR2 FYNNEI come from the germline V gene. The CDR3 is made up of 13 amino acids.

The chain combines TRBV4-2 with TRBJ2-1; possibly TRBD1 or TRBD2 for D (5 bases each). Trimming cost V 0 bases and J 0 bases, with 12 bases left between them. Germline V lookup: CDR1 LGHNA, CDR2 YNFKEQ. The CDR3 is made up of 17 amino acids. In nucleotides, the CDR3 is TGTGCCAGCAGCCAAGATCCATGGGGGAACTCCTACAATGAGCAGTTCTTC. Translating it yields CASSQDPWGNSYNEQFF.

V is TRBV24-1 and J is TRBJ2-3; possible D gene TRBD1, 6 bases. The CDR3 runs to 16 residues. Trimming pared 0 bases from V and 0 bases from J, leaving 9 bases between. Germline CDR1 reads KGHDR; CDR2 reads SFDVKD. The DNA for the CDR3 is TGTGCCACCAGTGATTTGGGCGACAGGAGCACAGATACGCAGTATTTT. Protein: CATSDLGDRSTDTQYF.

This chain joins TRBV14 and TRBJ2-1; TRBD2 aligns across 7 bases. CDR3 length: 17 amino acids. Trimming cost V 1 base and J 1 base; bases outside gene matches: 7. Per germline, CDR1 SGHDN and CDR2 FVKESK. The CDR3, as DNA: TGTGCCAGCAGCCAAGTTGGTGGGAGGGATTCCTACAATGAGCAGTTCTTC. Encoded protein: CASSQVGGRDSYNEQFF.

The chain joins TRBV6-2 or TRBV6-3 to TRBJ2-5, with 8 bases lining up with TRBD2. This CDR3 is built from 16 residues. Germline V gene lookup returns CDR1 MNHEY and CDR2 SVGEGT. V shed 5 bases and J 3 bases; nucleotides not matched to a gene: 11. In DNA form, the CDR3 reads TGTGCCAGCAGTGTACACGGTAGCGGGATGGAAGAGACCCAGTACTTC. Amino acid sequence: CASSVHGSGMEETQYF.